A single sample gave rise to the 16 T cell receptor beta chains below, sequenced in a study of response to subunit inactivated influenza vaccine. TCRdb used MiXCR to reprocess the RT-PCR reads, holding one entry per CDR3 protein. The table records roughly 500,000 distinct CDR3 sequences, around 25% of them present only once. The source was CD4+ T cells sorted from PBMCs, collected 5 days after vaccination. Receptors originate from a man aged 45-60 years who received an inactivated influenza vaccine.

The DNA of the CDR3 is TGCAGGCATGTAGGGGACATGAACACTGAAGCTTTCTTT. It yields the protein CRHVGDMNTEAFF. The gene calls are TRBV20-1 and TRBJ1-1, with D perhaps matching TRBD1 (6 bases). Per germline, CDR1 DFQATT and CDR2 SNEGSKA (reference sequence). There are 13 residues in the CDR3.

The V call is TRBV20-1, the J call TRBJ2-5; TRBD2 agrees at 13 bases. Germline CDR1 DFQATT, CDR2 SNEGSKA (reference sequence). The CDR3 is 17 residues long. With V trimmed by 4 bases and J by 4 bases, 12 bases remained unmatched. In DNA form, the CDR3 reads TGCAGTGCTACAACTAGCGGGAGGGCCCTCGGGCGAGAGACCCAGTACTTC. Translated, it gives CSATTSGRALGRETQYF.

The table lists this clonotype with a few counts. This chain joins TRBV4-2 and TRBJ2-7; D ambiguous. CDR1 and CDR2 from the germline V gene are LGHNA and YNFKEQ. The CDR3 spans 15 residues. Trimming pared 0 bases from V and 7 bases from J, leaving 16 bases between. The CDR3 DNA is TGTGCCAGCAGCCAAGAGGCTGGGCAGAACCAGGAGCAGTACTTC. Translation gives CASSQEAGQNQEQYF.

The chain uses TRBV5-1 and TRBJ2-3; no definite D call. Trimming took off 1 base at V and 6 bases at J, with 6 bases between the two ends. This CDR3 region has 12 residues. The germline CDR1 and CDR2 sequences are SGHRS and YFSETQ. The CDR3 DNA follows: TGCGCCAGCAGCTTGTTGGACGATACGCAGTATTTT. This encodes CASSLLDDTQYF. Supplemented by reference TRBV5-1 and TRBJ2-3, the full variable domain reads KAGVTQTPRYLIKTRGQQVTLSCSPISGHRSVSWYQQTPGQGLQFLFEYFSETQRNKGNFPGRFSGRQFSNSRSEMNVSTLELGDSALYLCASSLLDDTQYFGPGTRLTVL.

The chain uses TRBV29-1 and TRBJ2-3, with 12 nucleotides matching TRBD1. CDR3 length: 15 amino acids. V lost 6 bases and J lost 3; bases outside the gene matches: 7. Per germline, CDR1 SQVTM and CDR2 ANQGSEA. The CDR3 reads CSVSGTGGWTDTQYF. For the CDR3, the DNA is TGCAGCGTCTCCGGGACAGGGGGCTGGACAGATACGCAGTATTTT.

This clonotype was found a few times. For the CDR3, the DNA is TGCGCCAGCAGCTTGTCCGCCAGTGGACCAGGCACCGGGGAGCTGTTTTTT. It specifies CASSLSASGPGTGELFF. This chain connects TRBV5-1 to TRBJ2-2; D remains ambiguous. Germline CDR1 is SGHRS and CDR2 is YFSETQ. The V end was cut by 1 base, the J end by 4 bases, with 17 bases between. This CDR3 comprises 17 residues.

This chain connects TRBV11-2 to TRBJ2-5; TRBD1 matches at 10 bases. Trimming removed 11 bases from V and 6 bases from J; junction bases left unmatched: 9. This CDR3 contains 13 residues. Germline CDR1 SGHAT, CDR2 FQNNGV. The CDR3 loop is CASSPGQGKTQYF. DNA of the CDR3: TGTGCCTCATCGCCGGGACAGGGGAAGACCCAGTACTTC.

CDR3 protein: CASSQAASGRVYNEQFF. For the CDR3, the DNA is TGTGCCAGCAGCCAAGCGGCTAGCGGGAGGGTTTACAATGAGCAGTTCTTC. The J gene is TRBJ2-1, the V gene TRBV4-2; 12 bases align to TRBD2. Per the germline V gene, CDR1 is LGHNA and CDR2 is YNFKEQ. This CDR3 spans 17 amino acids. V lost 1 base and J lost 4; bases outside the gene matches: 5.

In its sample, this clonotype was seen a few times. The gene calls are TRBV12-3 or TRBV12-4 and TRBJ2-7; 7 nucleotides line up with TRBD1. This CDR3 region has 14 residues. Trimming took 2 bases from V and 2 from J; bases not matched to a gene: 3. The CDR3 DNA sequence: TGTGCCAGCAGTTTATCGACAGGGCCCTACGAGCAGTACTTC. Translated: CASSLSTGPYEQYF.

This clonotype was counted only a few times. V usage is TRBV7-9 and J usage is TRBJ2-7; no firm D call. V shed 0 bases and J shed 1 base, with 10 bases lying between them. The CDR3 consists of 15 residues. The germline CDR1 and CDR2 sequences are SEHNR and FQNEAQ (reference sequence). The CDR3 DNA follows: TGTGCCAGCAGCTTAGCCGAAATTACGTCCTACGAGCAGTACTTC. It specifies CASSLAEITSYEQYF.

The chain combines TRBV9 with TRBJ2-7, with 7 bases lining up with TRBD2. The germline CDR1 and CDR2 sequences are SGDLS and YYNGEE. The CDR3 extends over 15 amino acids. V was pared by 0 bases and J by 2 bases, with 5 bases of the junction left unmatched. The CDR3 DNA follows: TGTGCCAGCAGCGTAGCTACGGCGGGAGCCTACGAGCAGTACTTC. Its translation: CASSVATAGAYEQYF.

CDR3 amino acids: CSANDYGYTF. The CDR3 nucleotides are TGCAGTGCTAATGACTATGGCTACACCTTC. This chain connects TRBV20-1 to TRBJ1-2; D uncertain. Per the germline V gene, CDR1 is DFQATT and CDR2 is SNEGSKA (reference sequence). The ends were cut back, 4 bases at V and 3 bases at J, with 3 bases in the middle. The CDR3 length is 10 residues.

CDR3 DNA: TGTGCTTCAAGGGACAGCCATAGCAATCAGCCCCAGCATTTT. Translation gives CASRDSHSNQPQHF. This chain links TRBV2 with TRBJ1-5; 7 bases match TRBD1. The CDR3 is 14 residues long. Germline loops: CDR1 SNHLY, CDR2 FYNNEI.

This chain uses TRBV10-3 with TRBJ2-1; 7 bases fit TRBD1. Trimming took 7 bases from V and 4 from J; bases not matched to a gene: 7. Germline assignment: CDR1 ENHRY and CDR2 SYGVKD. CDR3 length: 14 amino acids. Here the CDR3 DNA reads TGTGCCATCATGAAGACAGGGCAATACAATGAGCAGTTCTTC. Residues: CAIMKTGQYNEQFF.

V is TRBV11-1 and J is TRBJ2-3, with 7 bases that match TRBD1. Germline V lookup: CDR1 SGHAT, CDR2 FQDESV (reference sequence). The CDR3 is made up of 13 amino acids. With 5 bases clipped from V and 4 bases from J, the junction kept 3 bases outside the gene matches. CDR3 coding DNA: TGTGCCAGCAGCCATGGACAGGCAGATACGCAGTATTTT. Protein product: CASSHGQADTQYF.

There are a few counts of this clonotype. The rearrangement joins TRBV5-1 to TRBJ2-7; possibly TRBD1 for D (6 bases). V was cut by 0 bases and J by 0 bases, with 13 bases left in between. Germline V CDR1 and CDR2: SGHRS, YFSETQ. The CDR3 is made up of 16 amino acids. The CDR3 spells CASSLGPQGSSYEQYF. The CDR3, as DNA: TGCGCCAGCAGCTTGGGGCCGCAGGGGAGCTCCTACGAGCAGTACTTC.